This entry is about one TCR beta chain. TCRdb re-called the 5' RACE reads through MiXCR, storing one row per CDR3 protein. This sample carries 450,000 or so distinct CDR3 sequences, nearly 25% of them seen once, and the ten largest clones take around an eighth. This sample is drawn from a study of T-cell memory formation after mild COVID-19. Germline CDR1 is SNHLY and CDR2 is FYNNEI. This CDR3 contains 13 residues. With V trimmed by 11 bases and J by 6 bases, 9 bases remained unmatched. The rearrangement joins TRBV2 to TRBJ2-1; TRBD1 agrees at 8 bases. The receptor comes from an adult woman who had mild COVID-19 (a few samples of this study predate the infection). Cell type and time point are not known. Sequencing was performed on PBMCs or a T cell subset sorted from them (not recorded which). The CDR3 DNA sequence: TGTGCCTCCCGGGACAGGACTTCCAATGAGCAGTTCTTC. Encoded protein: CASRDRTSNEQFF.